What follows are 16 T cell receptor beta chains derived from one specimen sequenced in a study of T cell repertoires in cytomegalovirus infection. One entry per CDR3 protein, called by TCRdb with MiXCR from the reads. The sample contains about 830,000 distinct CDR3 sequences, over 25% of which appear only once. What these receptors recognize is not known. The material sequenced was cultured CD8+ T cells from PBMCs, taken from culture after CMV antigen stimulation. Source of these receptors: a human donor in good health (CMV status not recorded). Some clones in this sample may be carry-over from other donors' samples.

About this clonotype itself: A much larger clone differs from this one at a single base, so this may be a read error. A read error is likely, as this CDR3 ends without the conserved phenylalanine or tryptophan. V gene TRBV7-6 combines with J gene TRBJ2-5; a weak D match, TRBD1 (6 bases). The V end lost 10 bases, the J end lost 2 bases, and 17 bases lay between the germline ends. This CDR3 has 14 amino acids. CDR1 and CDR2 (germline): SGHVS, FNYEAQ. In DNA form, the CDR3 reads TGTGCCACAAGCACCGGGACACAGCAAGAGACCCAGTACTCC. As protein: CATSTGTQQETQYS.

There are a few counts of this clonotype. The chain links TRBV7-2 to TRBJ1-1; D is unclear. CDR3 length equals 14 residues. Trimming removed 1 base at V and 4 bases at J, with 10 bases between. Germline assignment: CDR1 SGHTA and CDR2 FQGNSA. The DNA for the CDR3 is TGTGCCAGCAGCTTAGGGTCGGTAACCACTGAAGCTTTCTTT. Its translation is CASSLGSVTTEAFF.

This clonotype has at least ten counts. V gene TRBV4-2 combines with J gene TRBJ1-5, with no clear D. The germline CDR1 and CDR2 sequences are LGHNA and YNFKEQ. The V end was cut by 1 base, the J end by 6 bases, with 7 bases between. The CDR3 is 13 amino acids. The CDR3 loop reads CASSQVGGQPQHF. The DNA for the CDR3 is TGTGCCAGCAGCCAAGTTGGTGGTCAGCCCCAGCATTTT.

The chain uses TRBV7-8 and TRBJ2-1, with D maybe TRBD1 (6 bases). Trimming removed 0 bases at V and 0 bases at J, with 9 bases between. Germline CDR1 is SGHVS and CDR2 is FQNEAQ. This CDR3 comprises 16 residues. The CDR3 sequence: CASSLAPGHSYNEQFF. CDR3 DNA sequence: TGTGCCAGCAGCTTAGCCCCGGGACACTCCTACAATGAGCAGTTCTTC.

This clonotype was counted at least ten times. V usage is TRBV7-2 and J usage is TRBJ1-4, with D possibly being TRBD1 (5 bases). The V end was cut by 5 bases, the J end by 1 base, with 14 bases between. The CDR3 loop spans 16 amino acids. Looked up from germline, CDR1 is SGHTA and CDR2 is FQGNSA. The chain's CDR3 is CASSPRVGGTNEKLFF. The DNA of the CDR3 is TGTGCCAGCAGCCCCCGGGTGGGGGGAACTAATGAAAAACTGTTTTTT. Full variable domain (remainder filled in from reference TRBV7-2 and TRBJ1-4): GAGVSQSPSNKVTEKGKDVELRCDPISGHTALYWYRQSLGQGLEFLIYFQGNSAPDKSGLPSDRFSAERTGGSVSTLTIQRTQQEDSAVYLCASSPRVGGTNEKLFFGSGTQLSVL.

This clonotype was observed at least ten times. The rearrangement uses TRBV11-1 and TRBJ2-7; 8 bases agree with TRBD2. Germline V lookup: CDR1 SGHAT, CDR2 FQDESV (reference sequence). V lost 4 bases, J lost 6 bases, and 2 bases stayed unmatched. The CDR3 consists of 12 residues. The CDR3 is CASSSGGAEQYV. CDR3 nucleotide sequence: TGTGCCAGCAGCTCGGGGGGGGCCGAGCAGTACGTC.

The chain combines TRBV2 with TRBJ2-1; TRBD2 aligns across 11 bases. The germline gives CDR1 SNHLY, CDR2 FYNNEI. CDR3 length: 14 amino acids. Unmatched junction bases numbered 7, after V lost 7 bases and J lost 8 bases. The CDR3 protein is CASTSSGGIDEQFF. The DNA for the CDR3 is TGTGCCAGCACGTCTAGCGGGGGGATTGATGAGCAGTTCTTC. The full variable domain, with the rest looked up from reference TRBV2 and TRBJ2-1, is EPEVTQTPSHQVTQMGQEVILRCVPISNHLYFYWYRQILGQKVEFLVSFYNNEISEKSEIFDDQFSVERPDGSNFTLKIRSTKLEDSAMYFCASTSSGGIDEQFFGPGTRLTVL.

The CDR3 DNA reads as TGTGCCAGCAGTTCATTCCCTACAGGGAAAGAGACCCAGTACTTC. It codes for CASSSFPTGKETQYF. V gene TRBV27 combines with J gene TRBJ2-5; D possibly corresponds to TRBD1 (6 bases). The V and J ends lost 4 bases and 3 bases respectively, with 15 bases between them. Germline CDR1 reads MNHEY; CDR2 reads SMNVEV (reference sequence). The CDR3 covers 15 residues.

In DNA, the CDR3 is TGTGCCAGCAGTTACGGGGGGGACCACAATGAGCAGTTCTTC. Its protein is CASSYGGDHNEQFF. The rearrangement uses TRBV6-6 and TRBJ2-1; 7 nucleotides match TRBD2. The germline V gene encodes CDR1 MNHNY and CDR2 SVGAGI (reference sequence). The V and J ends lost 2 bases and 5 bases, in that order; junction bases with no gene match: 3. The CDR3 consists of 14 residues.

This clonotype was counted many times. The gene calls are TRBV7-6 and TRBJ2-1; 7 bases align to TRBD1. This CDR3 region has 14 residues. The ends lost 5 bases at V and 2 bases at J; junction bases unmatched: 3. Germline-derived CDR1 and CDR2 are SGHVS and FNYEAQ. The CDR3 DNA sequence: TGTGCCAGCAGCGACAGGGCGACCTACAATGAGCAGTTCTTC. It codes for CASSDRATYNEQFF.

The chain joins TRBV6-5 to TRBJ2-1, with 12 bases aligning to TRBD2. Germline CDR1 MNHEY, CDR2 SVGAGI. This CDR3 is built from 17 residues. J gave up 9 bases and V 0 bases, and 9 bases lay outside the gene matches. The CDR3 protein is CASSYSVGLAGGAEQFF. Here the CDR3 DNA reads TGTGCCAGCAGTTACTCCGTAGGGCTAGCGGGGGGGGCTGAGCAGTTCTTC.

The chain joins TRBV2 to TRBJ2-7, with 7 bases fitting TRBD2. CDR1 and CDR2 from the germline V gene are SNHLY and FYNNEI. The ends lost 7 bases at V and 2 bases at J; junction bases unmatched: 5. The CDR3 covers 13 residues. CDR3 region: CASMTGRAYEQYF. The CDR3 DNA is TGTGCCAGCATGACGGGGAGGGCCTACGAGCAGTACTTC.

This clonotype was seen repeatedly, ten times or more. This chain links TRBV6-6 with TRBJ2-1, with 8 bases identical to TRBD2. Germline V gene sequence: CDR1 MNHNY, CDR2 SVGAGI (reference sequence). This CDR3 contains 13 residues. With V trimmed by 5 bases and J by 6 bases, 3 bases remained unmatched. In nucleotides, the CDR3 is TGTGCCAGCAGTAAGGGACTAGTCAATGAGCAGTTCTTC. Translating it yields CASSKGLVNEQFF.

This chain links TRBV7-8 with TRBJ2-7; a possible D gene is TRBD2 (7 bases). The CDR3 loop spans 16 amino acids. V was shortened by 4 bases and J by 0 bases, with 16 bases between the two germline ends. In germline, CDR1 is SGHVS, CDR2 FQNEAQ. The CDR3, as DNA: TGTGCCAGCAGCTCGTCTCAACGGGGGGCCTCCTACGAGCAGTACGTC. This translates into CASSSSQRGASYEQYV.

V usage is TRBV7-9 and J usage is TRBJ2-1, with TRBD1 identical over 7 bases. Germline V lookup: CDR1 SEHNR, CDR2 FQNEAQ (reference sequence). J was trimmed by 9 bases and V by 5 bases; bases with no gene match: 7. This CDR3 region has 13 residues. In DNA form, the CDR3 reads TGTGCCAGCAGCGATATCGACAGGGCTGAGCAGTTCTTC. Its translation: CASSDIDRAEQFF.

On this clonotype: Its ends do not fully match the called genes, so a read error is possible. The CDR3, as DNA: TGTGCTAGCAGCCCCAACCCAGGGGACACCATATATTTT. Its protein product is CASSPNPGDTIYF. This chain connects TRBV7-7 to TRBJ1-3, with D tentatively TRBD1 (6 bases). Germline V gene data show CDR1 as SSHAT and CDR2 as FNYEAQ (reference sequence). This CDR3 region has 13 residues.